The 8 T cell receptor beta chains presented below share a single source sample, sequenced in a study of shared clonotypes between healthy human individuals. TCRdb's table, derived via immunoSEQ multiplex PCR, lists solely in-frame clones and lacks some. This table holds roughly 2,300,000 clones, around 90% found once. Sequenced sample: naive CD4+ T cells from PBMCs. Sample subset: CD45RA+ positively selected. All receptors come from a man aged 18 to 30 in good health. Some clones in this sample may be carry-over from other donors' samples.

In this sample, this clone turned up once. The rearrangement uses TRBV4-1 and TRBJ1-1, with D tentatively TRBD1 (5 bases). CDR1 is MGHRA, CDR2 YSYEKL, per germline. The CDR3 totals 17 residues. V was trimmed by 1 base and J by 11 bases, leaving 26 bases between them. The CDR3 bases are TGCGCCAGCAGCCAAGCCGACAGTGGGATGGGGGAAAGAAGGGCTTTCTTT. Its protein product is CASSQADSGMGERRAFF.

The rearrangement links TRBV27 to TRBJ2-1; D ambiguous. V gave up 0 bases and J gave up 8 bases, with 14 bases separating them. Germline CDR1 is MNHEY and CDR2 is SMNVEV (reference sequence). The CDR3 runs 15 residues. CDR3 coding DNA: TGTGCCAGCAGTTTATCTAGTAGGTATTGGGATGAGCAGTTCTTC. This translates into CASSLSSRYWDEQFF.

CDR3 sequence (DNA): TGTGCCAGCAGTACAATCTCTGGAAACACCATATATTTT. This codes for CASSTISGNTIYF. J is TRBJ1-3 and V is TRBV28; D ambiguous. The germline CDR1 and CDR2 sequences are MDHEN and SYDVKM. Trimming cost V 5 bases and J 0 bases, with 5 bases left between them. This CDR3 comprises 13 residues.

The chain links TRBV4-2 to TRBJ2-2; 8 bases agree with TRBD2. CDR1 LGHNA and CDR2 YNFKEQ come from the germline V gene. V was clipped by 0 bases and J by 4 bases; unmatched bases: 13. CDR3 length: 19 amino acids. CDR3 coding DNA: TGTGCCAGCAGCCAAGACCCAGGGACCGCGGCGGGAGGCACCGGGGAGCTGTTTTTT. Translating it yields CASSQDPGTAAGGTGELFF.

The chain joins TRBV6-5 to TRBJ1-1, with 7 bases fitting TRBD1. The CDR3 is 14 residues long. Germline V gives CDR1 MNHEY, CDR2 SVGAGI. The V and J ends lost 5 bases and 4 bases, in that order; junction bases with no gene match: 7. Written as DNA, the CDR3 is TGTGCCAGCAGTCCTCCGACAGGGACCACTGAAGCTTTCTTT. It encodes CASSPPTGTTEAFF.

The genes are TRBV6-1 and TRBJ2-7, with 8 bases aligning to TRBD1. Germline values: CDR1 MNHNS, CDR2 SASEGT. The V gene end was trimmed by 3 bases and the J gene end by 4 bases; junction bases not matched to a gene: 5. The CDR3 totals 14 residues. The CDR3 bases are TGTGCCAGCAGTGACCGGGACAGGACTTACGAGCAGTACTTC. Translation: CASSDRDRTYEQYF.

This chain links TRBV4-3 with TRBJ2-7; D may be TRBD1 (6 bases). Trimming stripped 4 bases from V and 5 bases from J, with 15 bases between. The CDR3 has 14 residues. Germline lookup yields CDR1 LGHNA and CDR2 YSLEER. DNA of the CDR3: TGCGCCAGCAGCCGACAGACAGGTCCGGACGAGCAGTACTTC. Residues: CASSRQTGPDEQYF.

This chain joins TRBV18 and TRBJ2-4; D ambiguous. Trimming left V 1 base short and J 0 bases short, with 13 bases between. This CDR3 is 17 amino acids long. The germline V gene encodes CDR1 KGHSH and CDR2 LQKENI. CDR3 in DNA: TGTGCCAGCTCACCACGTAGTGTGGGCCGAGCCAAAAACATTCAGTACTTC. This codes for CASSPRSVGRAKNIQYF.